The entry below describes one T cell receptor (beta chain). V was pared by 4 bases and J by 4 bases, with 29 bases between. The germline CDR1 and CDR2 sequences are MNHNS and SASEGT. The CDR3 length is 20 residues. The sample originates from a study of control samples from healthy donors and cancer patients. Repertoires were generated with immunoSEQ multiplex PCR, while TCRdb's copy carries only in-frame clones and drops some. The sample lists under 130,000 clones, 83% occurring once. This receptor was taken from a woman aged 45-59 years in good health. The rearrangement joins TRBV6-1 to TRBJ1-5; the D gene is possibly TRBD1 (5 bases). Sequenced material: blood. The CDR3 DNA is TGTGCCAGCAGTGCCAGTAATATGCATCTTGGAACAGGTCGTAATCAGCCCCAGCATTTT. Its translation: CASSASNMHLGTGRNQPQHF.